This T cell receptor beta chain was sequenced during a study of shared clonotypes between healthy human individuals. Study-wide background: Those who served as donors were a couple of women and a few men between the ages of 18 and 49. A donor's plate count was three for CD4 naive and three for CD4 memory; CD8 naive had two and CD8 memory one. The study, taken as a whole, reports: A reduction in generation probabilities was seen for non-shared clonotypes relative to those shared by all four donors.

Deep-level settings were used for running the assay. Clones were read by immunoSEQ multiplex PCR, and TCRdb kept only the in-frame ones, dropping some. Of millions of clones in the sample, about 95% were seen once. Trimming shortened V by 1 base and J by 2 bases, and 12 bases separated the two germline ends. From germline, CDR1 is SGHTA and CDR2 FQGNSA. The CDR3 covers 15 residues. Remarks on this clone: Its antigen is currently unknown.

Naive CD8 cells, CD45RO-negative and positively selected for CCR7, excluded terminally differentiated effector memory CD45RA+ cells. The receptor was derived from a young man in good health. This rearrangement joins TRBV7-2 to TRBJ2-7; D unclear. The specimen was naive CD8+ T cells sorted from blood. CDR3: CASSLVGEPPYEQYF. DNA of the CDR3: TGTGCCAGCAGCTTAGTTGGAGAACCCCCCTACGAGCAGTACTTC.